The rows below give T cell receptor beta chains drawn from one sample of a study of shared clonotypes between healthy human individuals. Here immunoSEQ multiplex PCR was the method, and the copy in TCRdb shows in-frame clones only, minus some. The repertoire holds 300,000 to 400,000 clones, around 70% seen once, with over 9.5% in the top ten. The sequenced sample consisted of memory CD4+ T cells sorted from blood. The source of these receptors is a man aged 30-40 years in good health. The CDR3 runs from the conserved cysteine through the conserved F or W. A D gene is named only where the DNA matches it firmly. Clone size, where shown, is once, few, many, or a class for clones that have expanded.

size	J	D	V	CDR3	DNA
.	TRBJ1-2	.	TRBV28	CASSLASASGYGYTF	TGTGCCAGCAGTTTAGCGTCTGCTTCTGGCTATGGCTACACCTTC
.	TRBJ2-2	.	TRBV5-1	CASSLIGELFF	TGCGCCAGCAGCCTTATCGGGGAGCTGTTTTTT
.	TRBJ2-1	TRBD1	TRBV5-1	CASSLWGQDENEQFF	TGCGCCAGCAGCCTATGGGGACAGGACGAAAATGAGCAGTTCTTC
.	TRBJ2-2	TRBD2	TRBV6-4	CASRKLAGEVGELFF	TGTGCCAGCAGAAAACTAGCGGGAGAAGTCGGGGAGCTGTTTTTT
.	TRBJ2-3	.	TRBV18	CASSPTATDTQYF	TGTGCCAGCTCACCGACCGCTACAGATACGCAGTATTTT
.	TRBJ1-5	.	TRBV29-1	CSVAQGNQPQHF	TGCAGCGTAGCACAGGGAAATCAGCCCCAGCATTTT
.	TRBJ2-2	.	TRBV7-2	CASSAAGTLAGELFF	TGTGCCAGCAGCGCCGCCGGGACGTTGGCCGGGGAGCTGTTTTTT
.	TRBJ1-4	TRBD1	TRBV6-5	CATRGPGGSEKLFF	TGTGCCACCAGGGGTCCAGGGGGTTCTGAAAAACTGTTTTTT
.	TRBJ2-4	.	TRBV5-4	CASSLVLGDGIQYF	TGTGCCAGCAGCTTGGTTCTGGGAGATGGCATTCAGTACTTC
many	TRBJ2-2	TRBD2	TRBV7-2	CASTVTAGRGNTGELFF	TGTGCCAGCACGGTGACTGCCGGGAGGGGGAACACCGGGGAGCTGTTTTTT
.	TRBJ2-1	TRBD2	TRBV7-9	CASSLALAGRFSGNEQFF	TGTGCCAGCAGCTTAGCGCTAGCGGGACGGTTTTCCGGCAATGAGCAGTTCTTC
many	TRBJ2-1	.	TRBV18	CASSRSQETEQFF	TGTGCCAGCTCACGCTCACAAGAAACTGAGCAGTTCTTC
.	TRBJ2-3	TRBD2	TRBV28	CASSLRVAGVGTDTQYF	TGTGCCAGCAGTTTAAGGGTAGCGGGAGTAGGCACAGATACGCAGTATTTT
.	TRBJ2-7	.	TRBV2	CASSQAAYEQYF	TGTGCCAGCAGCCAGGCGGCCTACGAGCAGTACTTC
.	TRBJ2-2	.	TRBV7-9	CASSLEGYTGELFF	TGTGCCAGCAGCTTAGAAGGGTACACCGGGGAGCTGTTTTTT
few	TRBJ1-2	.	TRBV2	CASRRNGGGHWGYTF	TGTGCCAGCAGAAGGAACGGAGGGGGGCATTGGGGCTACACCTTC
.	TRBJ2-1	.	TRBV27	CASGRLNEQFF	TGTGCCAGCGGAAGACTCAATGAGCAGTTCTTC
.	TRBJ2-3	.	TRBV7-2	CATSGADTQYF	TGTGCAACCAGTGGGGCAGATACGCAGTATTTT
.	TRBJ2-6	TRBD1	TRBV18	CASSLGQGNGGANVLTF	TGTGCCAGCTCCCTCGGACAGGGGAACGGTGGGGCCAACGTCCTGACTTTC
.	TRBJ1-3	TRBD1	TRBV6-5	CASSLGTEGNTIYF	TGTGCCAGCAGTCTTGGGACAGAAGGAAACACCATATATTTT
few	TRBJ1-5	.	TRBV28	CASNTGGQPQHF	TGTGCCAGCAACACAGGAGGTCAGCCCCAGCATTTT
.	TRBJ2-7	TRBD2	TRBV5-1	CASSSGGFEQYF	TGCGCCAGCAGCTCGGGGGGGTTCGAGCAGTACTTC
.	TRBJ2-7	TRBD2	TRBV5-4	CASSLGLAGGSGYEQYF	TGTGCCAGCAGCCTAGGACTAGCGGGAGGTAGTGGCTACGAGCAGTACTTC
.	TRBJ2-3	.	TRBV5-4	CASSPDARNTQYF	TGTGCCAGCAGCCCCGATGCCCGGAATACGCAGTATTTT
few	TRBJ2-5	.	TRBV7-9	CASSPHWAAVKTQYF	TGTGCCAGCAGCCCACACTGGGCGGCGGTGAAGACCCAGTACTTC
.	TRBJ2-5	TRBD2	TRBV6-4	CASSARGGETQYF	TGTGCCAGCAGCGCGCGGGGGGGAGAGACCCAGTACTTC
.	TRBJ1-5	.	TRBV20-1	CSAGGDQPQHF	TGCAGTGCGGGTGGAGATCAGCCCCAGCATTTT
few	TRBJ1-2	TRBD1	TRBV5-1	CASSPRTGGGYTF	TGCGCCAGCAGCCCACGGACAGGGGGAGGCTACACCTTC
once	TRBJ2-5	.	TRBV25-1	CASSGKGGDLQETQYF	TGTGCCAGCAGTGGAAAAGGCGGGGACCTCCAAGAGACCCAGTACTTC
.	TRBJ2-7	TRBD1	TRBV7-4	CASSLTALGFDRGAYEQYF	TGTGCCAGCAGCTTAACGGCCTTAGGGTTCGACAGGGGTGCCTACGAGCAGTACTTC
.	TRBJ2-3	TRBD2	TRBV25-1	CASSGEGTSGKSTDTQYF	TGTGCCAGCAGTGGTGAGGGGACTAGCGGGAAAAGTACAGATACGCAGTATTTT
.	TRBJ2-7	.	TRBV2	CASSPQAALVEQYF	TGTGCCAGCAGTCCCCAGGCAGCGTTGGTCGAGCAGTACTTC
.	TRBJ1-2	.	TRBV19	CASSIGRSYGYTF	TGTGCCAGTAGTATAGGCCGATCCTATGGCTACACCTTC
.	TRBJ2-7	.	TRBV7-2	CASSRERQYEQYF	TGTGCCAGCAGCCGCGAGAGGCAGTACGAGCAGTACTTC
.	TRBJ1-1	.	TRBV6-9	CASRYNADTEAFF	TGTGCCAGCAGGTATAACGCGGACACTGAAGCTTTCTTT
.	TRBJ2-1	.	TRBV25-1	CASSKAGNSYNEQFF	TGTGCCAGCAGTAAAGCCGGGAACTCCTACAATGAGCAGTTCTTC
.	TRBJ2-6	.	TRBV28	CASRVGGANVLTF	TGTGCCAGCCGGGTGGGTGGGGCCAACGTCCTGACTTTC
.	TRBJ1-3	.	TRBV7-2	CASSYGPTSSGNTIYF	TGTGCCAGCAGCTACGGACCCACCAGCTCTGGAAACACCATATATTTT
.	TRBJ2-7	.	TRBV2	CASTSADEQYF	TGTGCCAGCACCTCCGCGGACGAGCAGTACTTC
medium-sized	TRBJ2-1	.	TRBV5-1	CASSLAGLRQNEQFF	TGCGCCAGCAGCTTGGCCGGACTCCGGCAGAATGAGCAGTTCTTC
.	TRBJ1-4	.	TRBV7-9	CASRPGPRSEKLFF	TGTGCCAGCAGGCCCGGTCCGAGAAGTGAAAAACTGTTTTTT